The next 14 T cell receptor beta chains were all read from a single sample in a study of T cell responses to AZD1222 COVID-19 vaccine. TCRdb keeps only in-frame clones here, not all; method: immunoSEQ multiplex PCR. The table includes about 130,000 clones, 88% detected once. The sample here was peripheral blood, taken on day 0 of AZD1222 vaccination. The receptors were gathered from an adult in good health.

This clone was seen a handful of times. The chain couples TRBV25-1 to TRBJ1-2; D uncertain. The CDR3 runs to 11 residues. Trimming stripped 2 bases from V and 2 bases from J, with 0 bases between. Germline loops: CDR1 MGHDK, CDR2 SYGVNS. The CDR3 is CASSENYGYTF. In DNA form, the CDR3 reads TGTGCCAGCAGTGAAAACTATGGCTACACCTTC.

The rearrangement uses TRBV6-5 and TRBJ2-3; D may be TRBD1 (5 bases). V was shortened by 4 bases and J by 6 bases, with 8 bases between the two germline ends. CDR3 length: 12 amino acids. Germline lookup yields CDR1 MNHEY and CDR2 SVGAGI. CDR3 sequence reads: CASSLAGDTQYF. The CDR3 nucleotides are TGTGCCAGCAGTTTAGCAGGGGATACGCAGTATTTT.

The CDR3 coding sequence is TGTGCCAGCAGCCTACAGAGGGGGGGTCCCTACGAGCAGTACTTC. Protein sequence: CASSLQRGGPYEQYF. J is TRBJ2-7 and V is TRBV7-9, with a tentative D call TRBD2 (7 bases). The V gene lost 5 bases and the J gene lost 2 bases, with 16 bases spanning the gap. Looked up from germline, CDR1 is SEHNR and CDR2 is FQNEAQ (reference sequence). This CDR3 spans 15 amino acids.

V is TRBV5-1 and J is TRBJ2-5; 7 bases align to TRBD1. The V gene end was trimmed by 4 bases and the J gene end by 1 base; junction bases not matched to a gene: 4. There are 14 residues in the CDR3. Germline V gene lookup returns CDR1 SGHRS and CDR2 YFSETQ. The chain's CDR3 is CASSPGTVQETQYF. The CDR3 coding sequence is TGCGCCAGCAGCCCAGGGACAGTCCAAGAGACCCAGTACTTC.

CDR3 in DNA: TGTGCCACCAGCGAAAGGACTAGCGGTCCGGGCGAGCAGTACTTC. It specifies CATSERTSGPGEQYF. The rearrangement joins TRBV15 to TRBJ2-7, with 10 bases that match TRBD2. The V segment lost 5 bases and the J segment 6 bases; nucleotides outside the gene matches: 10. This CDR3 comprises 15 residues. In germline, CDR1 is LNHNV, CDR2 YYDKDF (reference sequence).

This clone has just a few counts. The chain uses TRBV3-1 (or the pseudogene TRBV3-2) and TRBJ2-3, with a possible D match to TRBD2 (6 bases). This CDR3 region has 14 residues. Germline V gene lookup returns CDR1 LGHDT and CDR2 YNNKEL (reference sequence). V lost 3 bases and J 2 bases, leaving 9 bases between the germline ends. The CDR3 reads CASSQGGDTDTQYF. The CDR3 coding sequence is TGTGCCAGCAGCCAGGGCGGGGACACAGATACGCAGTATTTT.

The V gene is TRBV27, the J gene TRBJ2-2; tentatively, D is TRBD2 (6 bases). The length of the CDR3 is 15 residues. Between the trimmed V and J ends, which lost 3 bases and 5 bases, there was a span of 13 bases. Germline V lookup: CDR1 MNHEY, CDR2 SMNVEV (reference sequence). The DNA for the CDR3 is TGTGCCAGCAGTTTCGGGGGTAGTTGGACCGGGGAGCTGTTTTTT. Protein sequence: CASSFGGSWTGELFF.

The chain links TRBV7-8 to TRBJ1-2; maybe TRBD1 (6 bases). The germline V gene has CDR1 SGHVS and CDR2 FQNEAQ. Deletions cut 1 base from V and 5 bases from J, with 11 bases between. The CDR3 is made up of 14 amino acids. The CDR3 spells CASSLDYRDYGYTF. CDR3 nucleotide sequence: TGTGCCAGCAGCTTAGATTACAGGGATTATGGCTACACCTTC.

A few counts support this clone. The chain has TRBV13 and TRBJ1-1; TRBD1 might be the D (5 bases). This CDR3 contains 13 residues. Trimming shortened V by 6 bases and J by 4 bases, and 12 bases separated the two germline ends. Germline CDR1 reads PRHDT; CDR2 reads FYEKMQ (reference sequence). The CDR3 bases are TGTGCCAGCAGTAAAGTCGGGGGCACTGAAGCTTTCTTT. Its protein product is CASSKVGGTEAFF.

This rearrangement joins TRBV19 to TRBJ1-5; D uncertain. Germline CDR1 is LNHDA and CDR2 is SQIVND (reference sequence). The CDR3 runs to 16 residues. The germline V and J ends were trimmed by 0 bases and 0 bases, with 9 bases remaining between them. The CDR3 sequence is CASSIETAYSNQPQHF. The DNA of the CDR3 is TGTGCCAGTAGTATAGAAACAGCTTATAGCAATCAGCCCCAGCATTTT.

The rearrangement uses TRBV5-5 and TRBJ1-1; D remains ambiguous. This CDR3 spans 11 amino acids. Trimming pared 1 base from V and 7 bases from J, leaving 5 bases between. Germline values: CDR1 SGHKS, CDR2 YYEKEE (reference sequence). CDR3 in amino acids: CASSLMDEAFF. The CDR3 DNA sequence: TGTGCCAGCAGCTTGATGGATGAAGCTTTCTTT.

The chain combines TRBV5-4 with TRBJ2-3; tentatively, D is TRBD1 or TRBD2 (6 bases each). This CDR3 has 16 residues. The germline gives CDR1 SGHNT, CDR2 YYREEE (reference sequence). The V end lost 3 bases, the J end lost 1 base, and 15 bases lay between the germline ends. CDR3 sequence reads: CASSYAPGEGTDTQYF. For the CDR3, the DNA is TGTGCCAGCAGCTATGCGCCAGGGGAGGGCACAGATACGCAGTATTTT.

This chain connects TRBV6-2 or TRBV6-3 to TRBJ2-1, with D maybe TRBD2 (5 bases). The CDR3 covers 16 residues. V was trimmed by 5 bases and J by 4 bases, leaving 18 bases between them. The V gene's germline CDR1 is MNHEY and CDR2 SVGEGT. Written as DNA, the CDR3 is TGTGCCAGCAGTCCACTTCGTAATAGCGCTTACAATGAGCAGTTCTTC. Residues: CASSPLRNSAYNEQFF.

The rearrangement joins TRBV12-3 or TRBV12-4 to TRBJ2-1; 7 nucleotides match TRBD1. This CDR3 has 13 amino acids. V was pared by 5 bases and J by 8 bases, with 6 bases of the junction left unmatched. The CDR3 spells CASSLRQGDEQFF. In nucleotides, the CDR3 is TGTGCCAGCAGTCTGAGACAGGGCGATGAGCAGTTCTTC.